Sequencing of this T cell receptor beta chain was carried out in a study of blood T cell repertoires in COVID-19. Study-wide background: Researchers got acute and convalescent COVID-19 samples from the United States, Italy and Spain.

Authors' methods: Reference gene primers were amplified, and this amplification served to estimate nucleated cell counts. Only in-frame clones appear in the TCRdb table, and some are missing; sequencing was by immunoSEQ multiplex PCR. Clonal size and the V and J genes are those of that table, whereas D and trimming came from the DNA. This sample has some 99,000 clones, with 75% to 90% found just once. With V trimmed by 1 base and J by 7 bases, 3 bases remained unmatched. CDR3 length equals 15 residues. Germline CDR1 and CDR2: SGHDN and FVKESK. The clonotype was recovered from a human donor in a cohort sampled during active COVID-19. Sequencing was done on a sample of peripheral blood. The V gene is TRBV14, the J gene TRBJ1-4; TRBD1 aligns across 10 bases. The CDR3 sequence is CASSQAGTGVEKLFF. The CDR3 DNA follows: TGTGCCAGCAGCCAAGCCGGGACAGGGGTTGAAAAACTGTTTTTT.